The entry below describes one T cell receptor beta chain. Its antigen is undetermined. The CDR3 totals 12 residues. Germline V gives CDR1 PRHDT, CDR2 FYEKMQ (reference sequence). V shed 2 bases and J shed 6 bases, with 8 bases lying between them. This sample was taken from a study of cytomegalovirus exposure and HLA in healthy donors. Across the study: From about 180 million T cells, an earlier analysis saw approximately 110 million unique TCR beta sequences. Among several hundred genotyped donors, around 80% fell in the Caucasian-associated ancestry cluster. The study's findings and limits: In a later analysis, at a false discovery rate of 0.05, 15,000 to 20,000 TCR beta sequences matched HLA alleles. Per a prior analysis, the majority of TCR beta V segments were productive roughly 87% or roughly 30% of the time.

The PCR had 60 Vbeta and 13 Jbeta primers. Generated by immunoSEQ multiplex PCR, the TCRdb table keeps only in-frame clones and is missing some. The table shows more than 200,000 clones, with less than 85% occurring only once. The sample comprised PBMCs. This clonotype was obtained from a girl aged 2-10 years in good health and CMV-seronegative. The chain couples TRBV13 to TRBJ2-7, with a possible D match to TRBD1 (5 bases). CDR3 DNA: TGTGCCAGCAGCTTAATAAGGGGCGAGCAGTACTTC. This sequence encodes CASSLIRGEQYF.